Below, 2 T cell receptor beta chains from the same sample are listed, as sequenced in a study of identical twins. TCRdb redid the calling of the 5' RACE reads with MiXCR, one entry per CDR3 protein. The data show under 250,000 distinct CDR3 sequences, with around 8.1% seen just once and 1.9% held by the top ten. The data also belong to a second study, concerning yellow fever vaccine responses in identical twins.

Sequencing was done on a sample of memory (CD45RO+) T cells sorted from blood. All receptors derive from a woman under 30 in good health.

This clonotype was recorded at least ten times. V is TRBV12-3 or TRBV12-4 and J is TRBJ2-5; 8 bases are shared with TRBD2. J lost 2 bases, V lost 1 base, and 6 bases had no gene match. CDR3 length equals 16 residues. CDR3 coding DNA: TGTGCCAGCAGTTTAGACAGCGGGAGCAAGCAAGAGACCCAGTACTTC. It encodes CASSLDSGSKQETQYF.

V usage is TRBV6-1 and J usage is TRBJ1-4, with 8 nucleotides matching TRBD1. The V gene end was trimmed by 8 bases and the J gene end by 10 bases; junction bases not matched to a gene: 9. The CDR3 has 13 residues. CDR1 MNHNS and CDR2 SASEGT come from the germline V gene. The CDR3 sequence: CASGRGQVTKLFF. The CDR3 DNA reads TGTGCCAGCGGCAGGGGGCAAGTGACAAAACTGTTTTTT.